Sequencing of this T cell receptor beta chain was carried out in a study of T cell responses to AZD1222 COVID-19 vaccine. General study findings and limits: Rises in breadth and depth of Spike-specific TCRs came after two AZD1222 doses. Most donors were white British, females outnumbered males, and clonal diversity was possibly underestimated. The study found vaccine-associated CD4 TCRs spanning spike, dominant at 160-218 and 743-854.

Repertoires were generated with immunoSEQ multiplex PCR, while TCRdb's copy carries only in-frame clones and drops some. The sample has 94,000 or so clones; about 88% are singletons. The germline CDR1 and CDR2 sequences are MDHEN and SYDVKM. V lost 2 bases to trimming and J lost 7 bases; unmatched junction nucleotides: 4. This CDR3 contains 13 residues. Points on this clone: Its specificity is not known.

This specimen was peripheral blood, taken on day 0 of AZD1222 vaccination. The chain couples TRBV28 to TRBJ1-2, with TRBD1 matching over 7 bases. This TCR derives from an adult in good health. The CDR3 region is CASSLGAGGGYTF. The DNA of the CDR3 is TGTGCCAGCAGTTTAGGGGCAGGGGGTGGCTACACCTTC.